What follows describes a single T cell receptor (beta chain). Antigen: not known. This was a deep-level run. Sequencing used immunoSEQ multiplex PCR; TCRdb keeps in-frame clones, though not all of them. The sample holds about 1.4 million clones, around 97% seen once. The data stem from a study of shared clonotypes between healthy human individuals. Study conclusions and caveats: Several donors showed sharing of about 4.6% of naive CD4 clonotypes.

Germline lookup yields CDR1 SEHNR and CDR2 FQNEAQ (reference sequence). V lost 5 bases, J lost 6 bases, and 16 bases lay in between. The CDR3 runs to 14 residues. The sequencing input was naive CD4+ T cells sorted from blood. Subset defined: CD45RA+ positively selected. The receptor's source is a man aged 25 to 40 in good health. The chain couples TRBV7-9 to TRBJ1-1; weak D call: TRBD1 (5 bases). The CDR3 DNA is TGTGCCAGCAGCCCCGAAGGTCGGGGGTCTGAAGCTTTCTTT. It translates to CASSPEGRGSEAFF.